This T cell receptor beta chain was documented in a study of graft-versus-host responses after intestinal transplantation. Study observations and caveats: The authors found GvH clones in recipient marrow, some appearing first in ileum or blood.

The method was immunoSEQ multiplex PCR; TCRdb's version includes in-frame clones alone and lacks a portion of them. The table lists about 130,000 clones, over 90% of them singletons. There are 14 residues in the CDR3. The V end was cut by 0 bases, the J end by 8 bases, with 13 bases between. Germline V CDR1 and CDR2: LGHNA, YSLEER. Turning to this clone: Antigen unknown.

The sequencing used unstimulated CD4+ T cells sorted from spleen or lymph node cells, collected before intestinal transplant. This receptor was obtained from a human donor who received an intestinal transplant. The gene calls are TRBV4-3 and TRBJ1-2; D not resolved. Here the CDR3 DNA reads TGCGCCAGCAGCCAAGACGCGAGTCTCCGCGGCTACACCTTC. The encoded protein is CASSQDASLRGYTF.